This is a list of T cell receptor beta chains from one sample in a study of T cell repertoires in cytomegalovirus infection. TCRdb passed the reads through MiXCR, listing each CDR3 protein once. This table holds roughly 730,000 distinct CDR3 sequences, roughly 33% found once. The antigens for these receptors are not known. The sample consisted of cultured PBMCs, taken from culture after CMV antigen stimulation. The receptors shown here come from a human donor in good health (CMV status not recorded). Some clones in this sample may be carry-over from other donors' samples. Both conserved end residues are part of each CDR3. D genes are given only for firm matches. Some rows mark clone size as missing; the rest say once, few, many or name a class of expanded clone.

V,size,J,D,DNA,CDR3
TRBV2,.,TRBJ2-7,.,TGTGCCAGCAGGGAGGATTCCTACGAGCAGTACTTC,CASREDSYEQYF
TRBV18,.,TRBJ2-7,.,TGTGCCAGCTCACCATCGGGCGGGAACGAGCAGTACTTC,CASSPSGGNEQYF
TRBV6-6,.,TRBJ2-7,.,TGTGCCAGCAGTTACTGGACCGGCGAGCAGTACTTC,CASSYWTGEQYF
TRBV10-3,.,TRBJ1-3,.,TGTGCCATCAGCGACCTTTCGGGGGGCAGTCAACTTCGCCCATTTGAAAACACCATATATTTT,CAISDLSGGSQLRPFENTIYF
TRBV5-6,.,TRBJ2-3,.,TGTGCCAGCAGCTTGGCCGACTGGAGGGGCACAGATACGCAGTATTTT,CASSLADWRGTDTQYF
TRBV6-2/TRBV6-3,.,TRBJ2-5,.,TGTGCCAGCAGTCCGGCAGGGGAAGAGACCCAGTACTTC,CASSPAGEETQYF
TRBV7-2,many,TRBJ2-7,TRBD1,TGTGCCAGCAGCTCGGACAGGGGGTCCTACGAGCAGTACTTC,CASSSDRGSYEQYF
TRBV20-1,few,TRBJ2-7,.,TGCAGTGCGAGGTCCGAGCGGAGTTACTACGAGCAGTACTTC,CSARSERSYYEQYF
TRBV7-2,many,TRBJ1-1,TRBD1,TGTGCCAGCAGCCCCAGACAGGGGATAAACACTGAAGCTTTCTTT,CASSPRQGINTEAFF
TRBV5-6,few,TRBJ2-2,TRBD1,TGTGCCAGCAGCAGGCCCGGGACAGAGAACACCGGGGAGCTGTTTTTT,CASSRPGTENTGELFF
TRBV28,few,TRBJ2-1,TRBD1,TGTGCCAGCAGTCAAGGACAGGGAGAGAGTGAGCAGTTCTTC,CASSQGQGESEQFF
TRBV7-8,.,TRBJ2-7,.,TGTGCCAGCAGCTTAGAGGGGGGTATCTACGAGCAGTACTTC,CASSLEGGIYEQYF
TRBV6-1,.,TRBJ2-7,TRBD2,TGTGCCAGCAGTGGACCCCGGGACCTCGGGGGGTACGAGCAGTACTTC,CASSGPRDLGGYEQYF
TRBV30,.,TRBJ1-4,.,TGTGCCTGGAGTCCGGAGACCCGGGGTGAAAAACTGTTTTTT,CAWSPETRGEKLFF
TRBV10-3,.,TRBJ2-1,TRBD2,TGTGCCATCAGTGATCGAAATCCGGGAGCGGGAGCCTACAATGAGCAGTTCTTC,CAISDRNPGAGAYNEQFF
TRBV29-1,.,TRBJ2-3,.,TGCAGCGTCCCTATCCAGACAGACACAGATACGCAGTATTTT,CSVPIQTDTDTQYF
TRBV7-8,many,TRBJ1-1,.,TGTGCCAGCAGCATACAAAGACAGGAGAACACTGAAGCTTTCTTT,CASSIQRQENTEAFF
TRBV24-1,.,TRBJ2-3,.,TGTGCCACCGCCCCGTCTTGGGGAGATACGCAGTATTTT,CATAPSWGDTQYF
TRBV10-2,.,TRBJ2-5,.,TGCGCCAGCAGTGAAGGGTGGGGCCAAGAGACCCAGTACTTC,CASSEGWGQETQYF
TRBV5-1,.,TRBJ1-1,.,TGCGCCAGCAGCTTTGAGGAGATCACTGAAGCTTTCTTT,CASSFEEITEAFF
TRBV4-1,.,TRBJ1-2,TRBD1,TGCGCCAGCAGCCGAAATCATCGGGACAGTATATATGGCTACACCTTC,CASSRNHRDSIYGYTF
TRBV4-2,.,TRBJ2-1,.,TGTGCCAGCAGGGTCGGCAATGAGCAGTTCTTC,CASRVGNEQFF
TRBV19,few,TRBJ2-2,.,TGTGCCAGTAGGCTCCTAGGGATCCCCGGGGAGCTGTTTTTT,CASRLLGIPGELFF
TRBV7-9,.,TRBJ2-1,.,TGTGCCAGCAGCTTAGTGGGCGGGGGCCTTGAGCAGTTCTTC,CASSLVGGGLEQFF
TRBV20-1,.,TRBJ1-6,.,TGCAGTGCTAGAGATTTCGGGGATTCACCCCTCCACTTT,CSARDFGDSPLHF
TRBV5-1,.,TRBJ2-3,.,TGCGCCAGCGCCACCGGGGTCTCATCTATACCAGATACGCAGTATTTT,CASATGVSSIPDTQYF
TRBV20-1,.,TRBJ2-7,.,TGCAGTGCTAACAAAAACAGCTACGAGCAGTACTTC,CSANKNSYEQYF
TRBV28,few,TRBJ2-3,.,TGTGCCAGCAGACCTCCGATAAGCACAGATACGCAGTATTTT,CASRPPISTDTQYF
TRBV7-9,.,TRBJ2-2,.,TGTGCCAGCAGCTTTCGTGGGGAGAACACCGGGGAGCTGTTTTTT,CASSFRGENTGELFF
TRBV11-2,.,TRBJ2-7,TRBD2,TGTGCCAGCAAAATACTAGCGGGAGAGGGGGCCTACGAGCAGTACTTC,CASKILAGEGAYEQYF
TRBV15,few,TRBJ1-3,.,TGTGCCACCAGCAAACCGGACGTTTTCTCTGGAAACACCATATATTTT,CATSKPDVFSGNTIYF
TRBV20-1,once,TRBJ2-3,TRBD2,TGCAGTGCGGGACTAGCGGGATTCACAGATACGCAGTATTTT,CSAGLAGFTDTQYF
TRBV7-2,many,TRBJ2-6,TRBD2,TGTGCCAGCAGCTTCCCCCGAAGCGGGGAAGGGGCCAACGTCCTGACTTTC,CASSFPRSGEGANVLTF